This TCR beta chain was captured by sequencing in a study of T cell responses to AZD1222 COVID-19 vaccine. In the study overall: Second doses were pooled across both intervals (about 4 or about 12 weeks).

Using immunoSEQ multiplex PCR, the repertoire was profiled, and TCRdb retains in-frame clones only, with some absent. The sample records about 140,000 clones, roughly 89% being singletons. Trimming removed 0 bases at V and 5 bases at J, with 6 bases between. Germline V lookup: CDR1 SGHRS, CDR2 YFSETQ. This CDR3 spans 13 amino acids. The gene calls are TRBV5-1 and TRBJ1-5; D remains unclear. The source material was peripheral blood, sampled on day 0 of AZD1222 vaccination. The receptor was isolated from an adult in good health. CDR3 sequence reads: CASSLDWDQPQHF. DNA of the CDR3: TGCGCCAGCAGCTTGGACTGGGATCAGCCCCAGCATTTT.